Below, 23 T cell receptor beta chains from the same sample are listed, as sequenced in a study of OX40 agonist ivuxolimab in advanced cancers. This table comes from immunoSEQ multiplex PCR, and its TCRdb copy is limited to in-frame clones, with some not included. The table includes about 23,000 clones, about 85% detected once. This material consisted of CD4+ or CD8+ T cells sorted from blood, taken in a trial of the OX40 agonist ivuxolimab. The receptor source for this set is an adult with an advanced solid tumor such as melanoma, head and neck, liver or kidney cancer.

The chain links TRBV5-1 to TRBJ2-1; 11 bases are shared with TRBD2. Losses at the gene ends were 0 bases for V and 0 bases for J; bases not matched to a gene: 11. This CDR3 contains 20 residues. Looked up from germline, CDR1 is SGHRS and CDR2 is YFSETQ. CDR3 DNA sequence: TGCGCCAGCAGCTTGGTTAGCGGGGGGGCCCCATTAAGCTCCTACAATGAGCAGTTCTTC. This gives the protein CASSLVSGGAPLSSYNEQFF.

J is TRBJ2-5 and V is TRBV7-2, with D maybe TRBD1 (7 bases). The V end lost 2 bases, the J end lost 5 bases, and 15 bases lay between the germline ends. This CDR3 region has 15 residues. Germline CDR1 SGHTA, CDR2 FQGNSA. The CDR3 DNA is TGTGCCAGCAGCTTAAGACAGGGAGGTTGGGAGACCCAGTACTTC. It codes for CASSLRQGGWETQYF. The whole variable domain, remainder taken from reference TRBV7-2 and TRBJ2-5, is GAGVSQSPSNKVTEKGKDVELRCDPISGHTALYWYRQSLGQGLEFLIYFQGNSAPDKSGLPSDRFSAERTGGSVSTLTIQRTQQEDSAVYLCASSLRQGGWETQYFGPGTRLLVL.

The gene calls are TRBV27 and TRBJ2-5, with 7 bases matching TRBD1. This CDR3 contains 15 residues. V trimming: 6 bases; J trimming: 4 bases; junction bases outside the gene matches: 11. Germline lookup yields CDR1 MNHEY and CDR2 SMNVEV (reference sequence). CDR3: CASSTGQSRGETQYF. CDR3 sequence (DNA): TGTGCCAGCAGCACGGGACAGTCGAGGGGAGAGACCCAGTACTTC.

The gene calls are TRBV5-1 and TRBJ2-5; D is possibly TRBD1 (5 bases). The germline V and J ends were trimmed by 2 bases and 4 bases, with 15 bases remaining between them. Germline V gene sequence: CDR1 SGHRS, CDR2 YFSETQ. The CDR3 spans 15 residues. CDR3 sequence: CASSFERGAGETQYF. For the CDR3, the DNA is TGCGCCAGCAGCTTCGAGCGTGGGGCCGGAGAGACCCAGTACTTC.

The V gene is TRBV6-6, the J gene TRBJ2-4, with D perhaps given as TRBD1 or TRBD2 (6 bases each). Germline CDR1 MNHNY, CDR2 SVGAGI (reference sequence). The CDR3 runs 15 residues. V was pared by 5 bases and J by 8 bases, with 19 bases between. CDR3 in amino acids: CASSDAQGSGDIQYF. The CDR3 coding sequence is TGTGCCAGCAGTGACGCCCAGGGGTCGGGGGACATTCAGTACTTC.

This clone occurred once. This sequence joins TRBV6-4 and TRBJ2-2, with D possibly being TRBD1 or TRBD2 (5 bases each). The germline V and J ends were trimmed by 2 bases and 5 bases, with 9 bases remaining between them. Germline lookup yields CDR1 MRHNA and CDR2 SNTAGT. CDR3 length equals 14 residues. The CDR3, as DNA: TGTGCCAGCAGTGACCGGGACCAGACCGGGGAGCTGTTTTTT. As protein: CASSDRDQTGELFF.

This sequence joins TRBV5-1 and TRBJ1-2; a weak D match, TRBD1 (6 bases). V was shortened by 2 bases and J by 2 bases, with 10 bases between the two germline ends. The CDR3 extends over 14 amino acids. Germline CDR1 is SGHRS and CDR2 is YFSETQ. CDR3 sequence reads: CASSLLGQNYGYTF. The DNA of the CDR3 is TGCGCCAGCAGCTTACTTGGACAGAACTATGGCTACACCTTC.

This chain links TRBV27 with TRBJ2-7; 9 bases match TRBD1. The germline V gene has CDR1 MNHEY and CDR2 SMNVEV (reference sequence). The length of the CDR3 is 11 residues. With 10 bases clipped from V and 9 bases from J, the junction kept 7 bases outside the gene matches. CDR3 sequence (DNA): TGTGCCACCTTACAGGGGGCTCGGCAGTACTTC. Its translation: CATLQGARQYF.

The CDR3 sequence: CASSHGPGRSFF. In DNA, the CDR3 is TGTGCCAGCAGCCACGGACCAGGGAGGAGTTTTTTT. This chain joins TRBV11-2 and TRBJ1-4; possibly TRBD1 for D (5 bases). Germline V CDR1 and CDR2: SGHAT, FQNNGV. V dropped 5 bases and J dropped 17 bases, with 18 bases sitting between them. The CDR3 contains 12 residues. The variable domain in full, completed from reference TRBV11-2 and TRBJ1-4, reads EAGVAQSPRYKIIEKRQSVAFWCNPISGHATLYWYQQILGQGPKLLIQFQNNGVVDDSQLPKDRFSAERLKGVDSTLKIQPAKLEDSAVYLCASSHGPGRSFFGSGTQLSVL.

This clone was recorded only once. Here the CDR3 reads CASLVAGAYEQYF. Here the CDR3 DNA reads TGTGCCAGCCTTGTAGCGGGGGCCTACGAGCAGTACTTC. The V and J genes are TRBV6-1 and TRBJ2-7; TRBD2 matches at 9 bases. J was trimmed by 2 bases and V by 8 bases; bases with no gene match: 4. The CDR3 covers 13 residues. Germline CDR1 and CDR2: MNHNS and SASEGT.

The chain is built from TRBV5-8 and TRBJ1-1; D remains unclear. CDR1 is SGHTS and CDR2 is YDEGEE in the germline V gene. The CDR3 is made up of 15 amino acids. The ends were cut back, 1 base at V and 3 bases at J, with 13 bases in the middle. CDR3 in amino acids: CASSLSGRRDTEAFF. The DNA of the CDR3 is TGTGCCAGCAGCTTGTCTGGACGGCGGGACACTGAAGCTTTCTTT.

This chain joins TRBV7-8 and TRBJ2-1, with a possible D match to TRBD2 (6 bases). V was trimmed by 3 bases and J by 6 bases, leaving 12 bases between them. This CDR3 is built from 14 residues. Germline CDR1 reads SGHVS; CDR2 reads FQNEAQ. The CDR3 DNA follows: TGTGCCAGCAGCTTGGGACTCAACCCCAATGAGCAGTTCTTC. Its translation: CASSLGLNPNEQFF.

The CDR3 loop is CASSSQVTAPEAFF. The CDR3, as DNA: TGCGCCAGCAGCTCACAGGTTACGGCCCCTGAAGCTTTCTTT. The chain recombines TRBV4-3 with TRBJ1-1; maybe TRBD1 (5 bases). This CDR3 is built from 14 residues. Trimming left V 5 bases short and J 6 bases short, with 16 bases between. CDR1 is LGHNA and CDR2 is YSLEER in the germline V gene.

The chain's CDR3 is CASSKDSDYNEKLFF. The CDR3 region has the DNA TGCGCCAGCAGCAAGGACAGTGATTATAATGAAAAACTGTTTTTT. The chain has TRBV5-1 and TRBJ1-4, with D possibly being TRBD1 (6 bases). V was clipped by 4 bases and J by 4 bases, with 14 bases between them. The CDR3 covers 15 residues. Germline assignment: CDR1 SGHRS and CDR2 YFSETQ. The full variable domain, with the rest looked up from reference TRBV5-1 and TRBJ1-4, is KAGVTQTPRYLIKTRGQQVTLSCSPISGHRSVSWYQQTPGQGLQFLFEYFSETQRNKGNFPGRFSGRQFSNSRSEMNVSTLELGDSALYLCASSKDSDYNEKLFFGSGTQLSVL.

The V gene is TRBV7-8, the J gene TRBJ1-1; no clear D. Germline-derived CDR1 and CDR2 are SGHVS and FQNEAQ. The CDR3 is made up of 15 amino acids. The germline V and J ends were trimmed by 6 bases and 3 bases, with 17 bases remaining between them. The CDR3 reads CASRTPGPRDTEAFF. The CDR3 nucleotides are TGTGCCAGCAGGACACCGGGCCCGAGGGACACTGAAGCTTTCTTT.

The chain combines TRBV12-5 with TRBJ1-2; D remains unclear. Trimming pared 5 bases from V and 8 bases from J, leaving 24 bases between. This CDR3 contains 16 residues. CDR1 and CDR2 (germline): LGHNT, FRNRAP. The CDR3 DNA is TGTGCTAGTGGTACCGGACCCGCCGCGTTACAAGGGGGCTACACCTTC. This sequence encodes CASGTGPAALQGGYTF.

This clone was seen just once. This chain uses TRBV9 with TRBJ2-1; 9 bases are a match to TRBD2. This CDR3 is 21 amino acids long. Unmatched junction bases numbered 20, after V lost 0 bases and J lost 4 bases. Germline-derived CDR1 and CDR2 are SGDLS and YYNGEE. The CDR3 spells CASSVAWTPRGRTSAYNEQFF. CDR3 bases: TGTGCCAGCAGCGTAGCCTGGACACCGAGAGGAAGGACTAGCGCGTACAATGAGCAGTTCTTC.

This chain joins TRBV6-6 and TRBJ2-7; TRBD1 matches at 8 bases. Losses at the gene ends were 0 bases for V and 4 bases for J; bases not matched to a gene: 2. CDR3 size: 14 residues. Germline CDR1 MNHNY, CDR2 SVGAGI (reference sequence). CDR3 sequence: CASSYSGTGYEQYF. The DNA of the CDR3 is TGTGCCAGCAGTTACTCCGGGACAGGTTACGAGCAGTACTTC.

This clone is a singleton in its sample. The rearrangement joins TRBV2 to TRBJ1-1; 11 nucleotides line up with TRBD1. CDR1 is SNHLY, CDR2 FYNNEI, per germline. The ends lost 8 bases at V and 7 bases at J; junction bases unmatched: 3. The CDR3 has 12 amino acids. For the CDR3, the DNA is TGTGCCAGCTCGGGACAGGGGGTTGAAGCTTTCTTT. The encoded protein is CASSGQGVEAFF.

The J gene is TRBJ2-1, the V gene TRBV4-1, with 8 bases lining up with TRBD2. The J segment lost 0 bases and the V segment lost 2 bases, leaving 9 bases of the junction unmatched. This CDR3 contains 18 residues. In germline, CDR1 is MGHRA, CDR2 YSYEKL. CDR3: CASSQRRGERSSYNEQFF. CDR3 nucleotides: TGCGCCAGCAGCCAAAGGCGGGGGGAAAGGAGCTCCTACAATGAGCAGTTCTTC.

The J gene is TRBJ2-6, the V gene TRBV4-2; D is uncertain. This CDR3 is built from 14 residues. CDR1 is LGHNA, CDR2 YNFKEQ, per germline. The germline V and J ends were trimmed by 2 bases and 2 bases, with 4 bases remaining between them. The CDR3 is CASSQIAGANVLTF. In nucleotides, the CDR3 is TGTGCCAGCAGCCAAATAGCTGGGGCCAACGTCCTGACTTTC.

The chain carries TRBV5-6 and TRBJ1-1; the D gene is possibly TRBD1 (5 bases). CDR3 size: 12 residues. Germline assignment: CDR1 SGHDT and CDR2 YYEEEE. V lost 2 bases to trimming and J lost 11 bases, with 13 bases between them. The CDR3 spells CASSFQTGRAFF. The CDR3 DNA follows: TGTGCCAGCAGCTTTCAAACAGGTCGCGCTTTCTTT.

The chain combines TRBV7-9 with TRBJ2-7; 14 nucleotides agree with TRBD2. Looked up from germline, CDR1 is SEHNR and CDR2 is FQNEAQ (reference sequence). The CDR3 covers 15 residues. V lost 4 bases, J lost 6 bases, and 5 bases stayed unmatched. CDR3: CASSWLGTSGGEQYF. CDR3 DNA sequence: TGTGCCAGCAGCTGGCTCGGGACTAGCGGGGGCGAGCAGTACTTC.